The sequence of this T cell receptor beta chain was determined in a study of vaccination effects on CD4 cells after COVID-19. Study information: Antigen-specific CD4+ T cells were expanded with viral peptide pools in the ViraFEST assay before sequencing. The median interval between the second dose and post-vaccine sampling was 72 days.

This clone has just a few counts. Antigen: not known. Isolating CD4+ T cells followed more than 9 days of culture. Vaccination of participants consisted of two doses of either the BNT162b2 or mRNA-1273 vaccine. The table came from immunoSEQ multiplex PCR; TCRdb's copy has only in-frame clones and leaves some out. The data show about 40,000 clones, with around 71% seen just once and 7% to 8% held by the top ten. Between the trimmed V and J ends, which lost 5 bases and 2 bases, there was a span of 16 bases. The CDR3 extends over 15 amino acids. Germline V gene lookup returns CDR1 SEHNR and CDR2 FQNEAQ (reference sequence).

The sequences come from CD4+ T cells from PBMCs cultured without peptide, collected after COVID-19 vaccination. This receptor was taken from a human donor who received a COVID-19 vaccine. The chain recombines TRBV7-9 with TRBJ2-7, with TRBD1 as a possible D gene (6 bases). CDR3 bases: TGTGCCAGCAGCGCGCCGGGACATTACACCTACGAGCAGTACTTC. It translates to CASSAPGHYTYEQYF.